The 21 T cell receptor beta chains presented below share a single source sample, sequenced in a study of OX40 agonist ivuxolimab in advanced cancers. Libraries were prepared by immunoSEQ multiplex PCR; TCRdb keeps only in-frame clonotypes and omits some of them. The data contain some 83,000 clones, about 89% of them seen just once; the ten biggest clones take up roughly 8.7%. The material sequenced was CD4+ or CD8+ T cells sorted from blood, taken in a trial of the OX40 agonist ivuxolimab. Receptors were obtained from an adult with an advanced solid tumor such as melanoma, head and neck, liver or kidney cancer.

V and J are TRBV11-2 and TRBJ2-2, with D tentatively TRBD1 (7 bases). The V gene lost 4 bases and the J gene lost 5 bases, with 17 bases spanning the gap. This CDR3 spans 16 amino acids. The germline V gene encodes CDR1 SGHAT and CDR2 FQNNGV. Here the CDR3 DNA reads TGTGCCAGCAGCTCCCCCAGGGGGGCGCATACCGGGGAGCTGTTTTTT. Translating it yields CASSSPRGAHTGELFF.

CDR3 nucleotide sequence: TGTGCCAGCAGCTTAAGACAGGGAGGGGTCAATCAGCCCCAGCATTTT. Amino acids: CASSLRQGGVNQPQHF. This rearrangement joins TRBV5-8 to TRBJ1-5, with 7 nucleotides matching TRBD1. The junction had 8 bases not matched to a gene; V was cut back by 2 bases and J by 3 bases. Germline values: CDR1 SGHTS, CDR2 YDEGEE. There are 16 residues in the CDR3.

Worth noting for this clone: At one end the junction does not follow the germline gene, possibly because of a read error. The chain carries TRBV29-1 and TRBJ2-1; 9 bases align to TRBD2. Germline CDR1 and CDR2: SQVTM and ANQGSEA. This CDR3 region has 15 residues. CDR3 nucleotides: TGCAGCGTTGTAGTTGGACTAGCGAGATACAATAAGCAGTTCTTC. This encodes CSVVVGLARYNKQFF.

This chain links TRBV15 with TRBJ2-3; D is uncertain. Trimming pared 0 bases from V and 4 bases from J, leaving 5 bases between. The CDR3 consists of 13 residues. CDR1 is LNHNV and CDR2 is YYDKDF in the germline V gene (reference sequence). In DNA, the CDR3 is TGTGCCACCAGCAGAGATCAGGCAGATACGCAGTATTTT. Protein product: CATSRDQADTQYF.

The CDR3 loop is CASSPLDAAYGYTF. The CDR3 DNA reads TGTGCCAGCAGCCCTTTGGACGCCGCCTATGGCTACACCTTC. The V and J genes are TRBV6-5 and TRBJ1-2; D gene unclear. This CDR3 spans 14 amino acids. Germline V lookup: CDR1 MNHEY, CDR2 SVGAGI. Trimming took 6 bases from V and 4 from J, leaving 15 bases between them.

This chain joins TRBV19 and TRBJ2-1, with 9 bases matching TRBD2. With V trimmed by 4 bases and J by 3 bases, 4 bases remained unmatched. The CDR3 loop spans 15 amino acids. Germline V CDR1 and CDR2: LNHDA, SQIVND (reference sequence). The CDR3 region has the DNA TGTGCCAGTAGTACTGTACTAGCGGGCTACAATGAGCAGTTCTTC. Its translation is CASSTVLAGYNEQFF.

The J gene is TRBJ1-4, the V gene TRBV7-9; D unclear. The germline CDR1 and CDR2 sequences are SEHNR and FQNEAQ (reference sequence). Trimming took 5 bases from V and 8 from J, leaving 12 bases between them. The CDR3 is 13 amino acids. DNA of the CDR3: TGTGCCAGCAGCCTACATCTCGCGGAAAAACTGTTTTTT. This encodes CASSLHLAEKLFF. Full variable domain (missing parts from reference TRBV7-9 and TRBJ1-4): DTGVSQNPRHKITKRGQNVTFRCDPISEHNRLYWYRQTLGQGPEFLTYFQNEAQLEKSRLLSDRFSAERPKGSFSTLEIQRTEQGDSAMYLCASSLHLAEKLFFGSGTQLSVL.

The chain employs TRBV7-8 and TRBJ2-2, with D hard to call. The CDR3 is made up of 14 amino acids. Germline V lookup: CDR1 SGHVS, CDR2 FQNEAQ. Trimming shortened V by 1 base and J by 0 bases, and 3 bases separated the two germline ends. The chain's CDR3 is CASSLVTNTGELFF. The CDR3 DNA reads TGTGCCAGCAGCTTAGTCACGAACACCGGGGAGCTGTTTTTT.

The chain has TRBV30 and TRBJ2-4, with unresolved D. The V gene lost 7 bases and the J gene lost 7 bases, with 20 bases spanning the gap. Germline V gives CDR1 GTSNPN, CDR2 SVGIG (reference sequence). The CDR3 totals 14 residues. The CDR3 nucleotides are TGTGCCTTTGAAGGGAACTCATTAGCCAACATTCAGTACTTC. Encoded protein: CAFEGNSLANIQYF.

The rearrangement uses TRBV11-2 and TRBJ1-1, with D unclear. Germline V gene sequence: CDR1 SGHAT, CDR2 FQNNGV. Trimming cost V 1 base and J 1 base, with 7 bases left between them. The CDR3 has 14 amino acids. The CDR3 spells CASSLGVGNTEAFF. The CDR3 DNA reads TGTGCCAGCAGCTTAGGCGTCGGGAACACTGAAGCTTTCTTT.

The CDR3 DNA reads TGTGCCTGGTCAGGGCTGAAGTCTGGAAACACCATATATTTT. Translation gives CAWSGLKSGNTIYF. The chain uses TRBV30 and TRBJ1-3, with D possibly TRBD1 on 5 matching bases. This CDR3 comprises 14 residues. In germline, CDR1 is GTSNPN, CDR2 SVGIG (reference sequence). The ends were cut back, 5 bases at V and 1 base at J, with 12 bases in the middle.

V gene TRBV11-2 combines with J gene TRBJ1-1; D not certain. This CDR3 is 12 amino acids long. V was cut by 4 bases and J by 9 bases, with 12 bases left in between. Germline V lookup: CDR1 SGHAT, CDR2 FQNNGV. The CDR3 reads CASSSQPGKAFF. CDR3 DNA: TGTGCCAGCAGCTCCCAGCCGGGAAAAGCTTTCTTT.

This chain uses TRBV6-1 with TRBJ1-1; D uncertain. The CDR3 totals 12 residues. CDR1 and CDR2 (germline): MNHNS, SASEGT. With 10 bases removed from V and 1 base from J, the gap between germline ends came to 10 bases. The CDR3 is CATPRSNTEAFF. CDR3 in DNA: TGTGCCACCCCACGATCGAACACTGAAGCTTTCTTT.

V usage is TRBV2 and J usage is TRBJ2-1, with D possibly matching TRBD2 (5 bases). The length of the CDR3 is 10 residues. CDR1 SNHLY and CDR2 FYNNEI come from the germline V gene. V lost 6 bases, J lost 14 bases, and 11 bases lay in between. Written as DNA, the CDR3 is TGTGCCAGCAGGTATATGCGGGAGTTCTTC. Its translation is CASRYMREFF.

This clone was seen a handful of times. The V gene is TRBV19, the J gene TRBJ1-1; D possibly corresponds to TRBD1 (5 bases). Germline V gene sequence: CDR1 LNHDA, CDR2 SQIVND (reference sequence). This CDR3 has 11 residues. Trimming shortened V by 7 bases and J by 8 bases, and 11 bases separated the two germline ends. CDR3 in amino acids: CASIKKGEAFF. For the CDR3, the DNA is TGTGCCAGTATCAAAAAGGGGGAAGCTTTCTTT.

The CDR3 DNA is TGCGCCAGCAGCTTACGGACAGGGGGCTACGAGCAGTACTTC. Translating it yields CASSLRTGGYEQYF. This chain links TRBV5-1 with TRBJ2-7; 10 nucleotides agree with TRBD1. This CDR3 comprises 14 residues. With V trimmed by 2 bases and J by 3 bases, 2 bases remained unmatched. CDR1 is SGHRS and CDR2 is YFSETQ in the germline V gene.

The rearrangement joins TRBV28 to TRBJ1-5; TRBD1 is a possible D gene (6 bases). Germline V gives CDR1 MDHEN, CDR2 SYDVKM. The length of the CDR3 is 15 residues. The V end lost 6 bases, the J end lost 3 bases, and 15 bases lay between the germline ends. The CDR3 DNA is TGTGCCAGCAGCTGGGACGGGACACTCAATCAGCCCCAGCATTTT. Protein product: CASSWDGTLNQPQHF.

CDR3 residues: CASSIGRSSVAFF. In DNA, the CDR3 is TGTGCCAGTAGTATTGGCAGATCCTCGGTAGCTTTCTTT. This rearrangement joins TRBV19 to TRBJ1-1; D ambiguous. In germline, CDR1 is LNHDA, CDR2 SQIVND (reference sequence). CDR3 size: 13 residues. The germline V and J ends were trimmed by 3 bases and 10 bases, with 15 bases remaining between them.

The chain has TRBV12-5 and TRBJ1-5; D is unclear. Trimming pared 5 bases from V and 0 bases from J, leaving 14 bases between. CDR1 and CDR2 (germline): LGHNT, FRNRAP. The CDR3 is made up of 16 amino acids. The CDR3 loop is CASGPWGGYSNQPQHF. Here the CDR3 DNA reads TGTGCTAGTGGTCCCTGGGGAGGGTATAGCAATCAGCCCCAGCATTTT.

The chain joins TRBV5-4 to TRBJ1-5, with unresolved D. Germline V gives CDR1 SGHNT, CDR2 YYREEE (reference sequence). The CDR3 is 13 amino acids. Trimming shortened V by 0 bases and J by 0 bases, and 1 base separated the two germline ends. CDR3 sequence: CASSLGSNQPQHF. The CDR3 nucleotides read TGTGCCAGCAGCTTGGGTAGCAATCAGCCCCAGCATTTT.

V is TRBV15 and J is TRBJ1-2; the D gene is possibly TRBD1 (5 bases). V dropped 8 bases and J dropped 2 bases, with 12 bases sitting between them. The CDR3 sequence is 13 residues long. Germline values: CDR1 LNHNV, CDR2 YYDKDF (reference sequence). The CDR3, as DNA: TGTGCCACCGCCGGGGGGACGAACTATGGCTACACCTTC. This codes for CATAGGTNYGYTF.